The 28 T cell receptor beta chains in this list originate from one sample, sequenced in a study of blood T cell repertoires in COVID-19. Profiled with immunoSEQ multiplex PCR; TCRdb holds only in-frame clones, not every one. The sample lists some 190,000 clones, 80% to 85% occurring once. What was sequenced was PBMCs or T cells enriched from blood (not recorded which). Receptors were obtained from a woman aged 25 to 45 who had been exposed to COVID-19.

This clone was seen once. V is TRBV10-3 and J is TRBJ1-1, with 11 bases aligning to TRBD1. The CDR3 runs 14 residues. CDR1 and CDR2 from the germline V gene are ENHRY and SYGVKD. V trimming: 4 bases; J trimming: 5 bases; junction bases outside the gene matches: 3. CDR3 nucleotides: TGTGCCATCAGTGTGGGGACAGGGGGGACTGAAGCTTTCTTT. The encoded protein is CAISVGTGGTEAFF.

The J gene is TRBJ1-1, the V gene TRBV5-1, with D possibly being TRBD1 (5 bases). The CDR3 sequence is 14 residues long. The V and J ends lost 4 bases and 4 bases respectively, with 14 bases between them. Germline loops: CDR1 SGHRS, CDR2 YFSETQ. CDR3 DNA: TGCGCCAGCAGCCCTACCATAGGGGTCACTGAAGCTTTCTTT. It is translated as CASSPTIGVTEAFF.

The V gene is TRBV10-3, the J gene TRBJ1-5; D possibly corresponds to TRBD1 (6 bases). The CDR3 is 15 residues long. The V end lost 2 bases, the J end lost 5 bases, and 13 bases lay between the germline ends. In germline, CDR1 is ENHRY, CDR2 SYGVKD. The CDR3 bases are TGTGCCATCAGTGAGCCCCGGGACAAAGATCAGCCCCAGCATTTT. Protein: CAISEPRDKDQPQHF.

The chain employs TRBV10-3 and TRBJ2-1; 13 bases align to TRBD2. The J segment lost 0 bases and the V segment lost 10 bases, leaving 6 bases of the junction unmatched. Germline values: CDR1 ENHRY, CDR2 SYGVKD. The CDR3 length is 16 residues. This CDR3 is CATLGTSGDSYNEQFF. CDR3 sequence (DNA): TGTGCCACCCTAGGGACTAGCGGGGACTCCTACAATGAGCAGTTCTTC.

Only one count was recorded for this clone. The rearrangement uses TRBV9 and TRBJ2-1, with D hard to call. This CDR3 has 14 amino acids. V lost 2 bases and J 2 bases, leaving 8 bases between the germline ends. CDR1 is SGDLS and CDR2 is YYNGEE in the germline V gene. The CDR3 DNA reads TGTGCCAGCAGCGTTGAGGTTCCCTACAATGAGCAGTTCTTC. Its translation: CASSVEVPYNEQFF.

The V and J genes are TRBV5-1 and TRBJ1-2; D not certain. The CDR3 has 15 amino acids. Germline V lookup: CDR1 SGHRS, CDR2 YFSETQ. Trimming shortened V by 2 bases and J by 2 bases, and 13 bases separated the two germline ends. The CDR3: CASSFRWGVNYGYTF. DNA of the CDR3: TGCGCCAGCAGCTTTAGGTGGGGAGTAAACTATGGCTACACCTTC.

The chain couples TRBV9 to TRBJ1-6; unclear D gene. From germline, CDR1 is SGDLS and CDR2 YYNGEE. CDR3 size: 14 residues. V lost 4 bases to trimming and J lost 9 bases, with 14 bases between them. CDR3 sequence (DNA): TGTGCCAGCAGCACCGAAGTCCTAGGTTCACCCCTCCACTTT. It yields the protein CASSTEVLGSPLHF.

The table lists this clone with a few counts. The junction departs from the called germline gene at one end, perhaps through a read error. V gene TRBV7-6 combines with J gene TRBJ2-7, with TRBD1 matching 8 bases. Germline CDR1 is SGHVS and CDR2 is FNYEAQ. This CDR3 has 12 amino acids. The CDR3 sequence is CASSWQQGEPYF. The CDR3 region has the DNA TGTGCCAGCAGCTGGCAACAGGGGGAGCCGTACTTC.

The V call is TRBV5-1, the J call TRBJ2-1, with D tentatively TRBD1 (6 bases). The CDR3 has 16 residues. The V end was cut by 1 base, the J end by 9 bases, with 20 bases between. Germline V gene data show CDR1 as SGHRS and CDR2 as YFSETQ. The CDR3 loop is CASSLKSGTPRGEQFF. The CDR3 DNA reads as TGCGCCAGCAGCTTGAAATCCGGGACACCGAGGGGTGAGCAGTTCTTC.

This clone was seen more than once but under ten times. The CDR3 DNA reads as TGTGCCATCAGTGAGTTGGGACAAAATCAGCCCCAGCATTTT. This encodes CAISELGQNQPQHF. The V call is TRBV10-3, the J call TRBJ1-5; weak D call: TRBD1 (6 bases). This CDR3 region has 14 residues. Looked up from germline, CDR1 is ENHRY and CDR2 is SYGVKD. With 1 base removed from V and 4 bases from J, the gap between germline ends came to 8 bases.

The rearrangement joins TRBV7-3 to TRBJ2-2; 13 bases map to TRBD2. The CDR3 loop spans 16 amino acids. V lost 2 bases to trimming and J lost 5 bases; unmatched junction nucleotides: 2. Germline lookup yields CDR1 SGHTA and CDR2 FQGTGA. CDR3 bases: TGTGCCAGCAGCTTAGGACTAGCGGGGGTAACCGGGGAGCTGTTTTTT. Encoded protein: CASSLGLAGVTGELFF.

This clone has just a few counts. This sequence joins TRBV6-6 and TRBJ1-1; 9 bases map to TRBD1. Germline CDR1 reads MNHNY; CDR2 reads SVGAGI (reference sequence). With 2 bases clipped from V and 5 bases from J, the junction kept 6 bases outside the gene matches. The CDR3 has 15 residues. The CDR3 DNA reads TGTGCCAGCAGTTACCCCGGGACAGGGAAAACTGAAGCTTTCTTT. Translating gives CASSYPGTGKTEAFF.

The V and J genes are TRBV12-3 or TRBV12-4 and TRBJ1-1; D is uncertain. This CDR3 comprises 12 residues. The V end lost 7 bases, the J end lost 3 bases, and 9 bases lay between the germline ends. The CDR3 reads CASKRRDTEAFF. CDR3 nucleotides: TGTGCCAGCAAAAGGAGGGACACTGAAGCTTTCTTT.

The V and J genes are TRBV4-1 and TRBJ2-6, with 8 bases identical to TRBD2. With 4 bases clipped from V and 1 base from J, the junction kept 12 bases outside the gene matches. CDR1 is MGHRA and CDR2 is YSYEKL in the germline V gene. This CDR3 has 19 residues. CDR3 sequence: CASSPPGGRGVSGANVLTF. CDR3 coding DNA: TGCGCCAGCAGCCCCCCGGGAGGGCGAGGGGTATCTGGGGCCAACGTCCTGACTTTC.

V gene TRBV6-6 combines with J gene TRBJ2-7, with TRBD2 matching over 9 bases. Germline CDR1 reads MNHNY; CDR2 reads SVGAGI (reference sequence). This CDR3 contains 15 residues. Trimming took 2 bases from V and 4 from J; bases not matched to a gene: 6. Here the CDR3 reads CASSYDLAGPYEQYF. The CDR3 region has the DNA TGTGCCAGCAGTTACGACCTAGCGGGACCATACGAGCAGTACTTC.

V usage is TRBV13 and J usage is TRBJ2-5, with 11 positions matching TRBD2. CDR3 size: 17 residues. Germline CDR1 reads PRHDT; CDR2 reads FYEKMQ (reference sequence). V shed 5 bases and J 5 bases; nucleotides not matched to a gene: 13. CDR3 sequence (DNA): TGTGCCAGCAGCCAAACCCGTAGCGGGGGGGTTTGGGAGACCCAGTACTTC. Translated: CASSQTRSGGVWETQYF.

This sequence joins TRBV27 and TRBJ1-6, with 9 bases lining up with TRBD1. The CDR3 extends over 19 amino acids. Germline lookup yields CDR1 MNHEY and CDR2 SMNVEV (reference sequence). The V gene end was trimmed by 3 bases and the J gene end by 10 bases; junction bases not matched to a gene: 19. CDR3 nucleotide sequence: TGTGCCAGCAGTTTGTACCGGGACAGGGAGGGCGTTAAGGGCTCACCCCTCCACTTT. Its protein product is CASSLYRDREGVKGSPLHF.

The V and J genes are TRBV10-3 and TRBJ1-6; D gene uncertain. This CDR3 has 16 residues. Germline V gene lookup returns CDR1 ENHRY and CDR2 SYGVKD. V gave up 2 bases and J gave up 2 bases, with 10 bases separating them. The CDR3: CAISEVAEAYNSPLHF. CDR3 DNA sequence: TGTGCCATCAGTGAGGTCGCGGAGGCCTATAATTCACCCCTCCACTTT.

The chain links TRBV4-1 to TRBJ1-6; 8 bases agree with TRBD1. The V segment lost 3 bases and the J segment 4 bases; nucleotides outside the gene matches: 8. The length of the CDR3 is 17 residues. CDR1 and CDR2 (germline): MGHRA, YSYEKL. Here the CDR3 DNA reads TGCGCCAGCAGCCACGGGGGACAGGAAAAATATAATTCACCCCTCCACTTT. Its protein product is CASSHGGQEKYNSPLHF.

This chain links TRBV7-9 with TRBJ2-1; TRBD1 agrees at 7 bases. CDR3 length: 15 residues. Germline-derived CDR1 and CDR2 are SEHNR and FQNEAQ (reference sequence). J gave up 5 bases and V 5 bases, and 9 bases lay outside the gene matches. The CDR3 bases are TGTGCCAGCAGCCCTTGGACAGGAAGACACAATGAGCAGTTCTTC. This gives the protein CASSPWTGRHNEQFF.

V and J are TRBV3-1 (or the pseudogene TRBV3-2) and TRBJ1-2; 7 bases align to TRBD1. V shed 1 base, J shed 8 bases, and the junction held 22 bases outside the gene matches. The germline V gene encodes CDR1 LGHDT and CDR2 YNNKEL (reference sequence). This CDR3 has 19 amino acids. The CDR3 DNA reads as TGTGCCAGCAGCCAAGTTTTTTGGGGGACAGTCCCTCCTCTCCCAGGCTACACCTTC. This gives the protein CASSQVFWGTVPPLPGYTF.

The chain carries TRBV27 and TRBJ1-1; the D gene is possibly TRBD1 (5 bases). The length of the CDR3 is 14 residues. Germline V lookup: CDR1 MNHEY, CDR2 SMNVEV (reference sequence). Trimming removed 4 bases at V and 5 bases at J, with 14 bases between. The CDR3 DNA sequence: TGTGCCAGCAGTTCTACAGGCCCAGGGACTGAAGCTTTCTTT. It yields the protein CASSSTGPGTEAFF.

The DNA of the CDR3 is TGTGCCAGTAGCGCAGGGAGGCAGACCCAGTACTTC. This codes for CASSAGRQTQYF. The chain employs TRBV19 and TRBJ2-5; the D gene is possibly TRBD2 (6 bases). The CDR3 length is 12 residues. From germline, CDR1 is LNHDA and CDR2 SQIVND (reference sequence). V was shortened by 6 bases and J by 6 bases, with 11 bases between the two germline ends.

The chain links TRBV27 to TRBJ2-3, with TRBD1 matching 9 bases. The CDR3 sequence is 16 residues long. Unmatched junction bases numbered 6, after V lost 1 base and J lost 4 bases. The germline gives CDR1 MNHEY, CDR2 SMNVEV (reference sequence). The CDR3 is CASSLYPGTGPDTQYF. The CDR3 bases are TGTGCCAGCAGTTTATATCCCGGGACAGGGCCAGATACGCAGTATTTT.

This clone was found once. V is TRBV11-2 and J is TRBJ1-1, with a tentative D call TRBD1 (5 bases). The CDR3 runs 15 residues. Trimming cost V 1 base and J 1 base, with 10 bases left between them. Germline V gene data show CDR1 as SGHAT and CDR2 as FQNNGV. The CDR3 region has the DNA TGTGCCAGCAGCTTAGCGGGTCAGGGGAACACTGAAGCTTTCTTT. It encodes CASSLAGQGNTEAFF.

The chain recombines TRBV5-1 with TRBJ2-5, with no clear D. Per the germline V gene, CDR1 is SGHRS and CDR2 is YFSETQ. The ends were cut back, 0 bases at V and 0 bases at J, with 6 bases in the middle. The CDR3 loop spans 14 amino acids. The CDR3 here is CASSLVPDQETQYF. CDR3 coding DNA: TGCGCCAGCAGCTTGGTTCCAGACCAAGAGACCCAGTACTTC.

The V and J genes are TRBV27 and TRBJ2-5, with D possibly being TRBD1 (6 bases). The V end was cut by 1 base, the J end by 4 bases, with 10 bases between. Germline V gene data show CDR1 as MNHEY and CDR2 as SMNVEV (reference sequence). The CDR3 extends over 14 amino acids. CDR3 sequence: CASSLWSGAETQYF. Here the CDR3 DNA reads TGTGCCAGCAGTTTATGGTCAGGGGCAGAGACCCAGTACTTC.

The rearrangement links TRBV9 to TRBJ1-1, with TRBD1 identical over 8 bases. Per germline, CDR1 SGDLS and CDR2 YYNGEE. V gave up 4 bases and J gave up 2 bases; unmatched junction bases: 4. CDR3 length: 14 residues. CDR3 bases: TGTGCCAGCAGCTATGGACAGGGCAACACTGAAGCTTTCTTT. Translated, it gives CASSYGQGNTEAFF.